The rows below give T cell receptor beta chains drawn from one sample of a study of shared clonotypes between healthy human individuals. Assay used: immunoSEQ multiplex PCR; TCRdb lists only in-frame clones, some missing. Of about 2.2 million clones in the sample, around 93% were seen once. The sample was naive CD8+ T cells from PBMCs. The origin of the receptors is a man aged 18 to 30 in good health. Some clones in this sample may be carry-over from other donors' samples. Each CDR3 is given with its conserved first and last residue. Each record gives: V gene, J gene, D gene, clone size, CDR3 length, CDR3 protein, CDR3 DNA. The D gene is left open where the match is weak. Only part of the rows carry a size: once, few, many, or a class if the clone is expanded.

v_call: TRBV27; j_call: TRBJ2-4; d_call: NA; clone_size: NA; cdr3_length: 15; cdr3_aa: CASSLSAPAKNIQYF; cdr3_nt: TGTGCCAGCAGTTTATCTGCCCCCGCCAAAAACATTCAGTACTTC
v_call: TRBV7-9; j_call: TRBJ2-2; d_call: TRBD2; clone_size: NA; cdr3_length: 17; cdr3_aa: CASSLNWLAANTGELFF; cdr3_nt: TGTGCCAGCAGCTTAAACTGGCTAGCGGCGAACACCGGGGAGCTGTTTTTT
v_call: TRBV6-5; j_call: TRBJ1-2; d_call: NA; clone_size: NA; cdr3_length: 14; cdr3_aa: CASTYGVFGVGYTF; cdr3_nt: TGTGCCAGCACCTATGGGGTATTCGGGGTCGGCTACACCTTC
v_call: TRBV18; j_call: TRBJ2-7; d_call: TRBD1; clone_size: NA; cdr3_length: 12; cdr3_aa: CASSPTGYEQYF; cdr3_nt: TGTGCCAGCTCCCCGACAGGGTACGAGCAGTACTTC
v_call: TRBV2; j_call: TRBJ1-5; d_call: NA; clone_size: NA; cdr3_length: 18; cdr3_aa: CASSGSWDSPLRNQPQHF; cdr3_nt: TGTGCCAGCAGTGGGTCGTGGGACTCACCCCTCCGCAATCAGCCCCAGCATTTT
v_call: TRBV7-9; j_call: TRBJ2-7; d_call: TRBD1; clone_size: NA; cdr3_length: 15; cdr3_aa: CASSSEGAKSNEQYF; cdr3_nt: TGTGCCAGCAGCTCCGAGGGGGCGAAGTCTAACGAGCAGTACTTC
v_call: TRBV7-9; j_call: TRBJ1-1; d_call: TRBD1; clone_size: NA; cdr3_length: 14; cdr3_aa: CASSATGGNTEAFF; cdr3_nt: TGTGCCAGCAGCGCGACAGGGGGGAACACTGAAGCTTTCTTT
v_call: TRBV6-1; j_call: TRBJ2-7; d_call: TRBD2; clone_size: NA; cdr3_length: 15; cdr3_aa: CASRTSGGPLYEQYF; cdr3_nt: TGTGCCAGCAGAACTAGCGGGGGACCTCTCTACGAGCAGTACTTC
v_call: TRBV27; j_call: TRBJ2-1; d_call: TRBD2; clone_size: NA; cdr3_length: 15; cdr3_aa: CASSLATSGYNEQFF; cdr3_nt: TGTGCCAGCAGTTTAGCGACTAGCGGGTACAATGAGCAGTTCTTC
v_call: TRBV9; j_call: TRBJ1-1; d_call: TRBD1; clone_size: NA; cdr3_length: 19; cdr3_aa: CASSVRGVTGGALYTEAFF; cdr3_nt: TGTGCCAGCAGCGTGCGAGGGGTGACAGGGGGCGCGTTGTACACTGAAGCTTTCTTT
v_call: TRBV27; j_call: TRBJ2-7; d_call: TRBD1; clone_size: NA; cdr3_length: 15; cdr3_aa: CASSPSGTGWYEQYF; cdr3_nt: TGTGCCAGCAGCCCCTCAGGGACAGGGTGGTACGAGCAGTACTTC
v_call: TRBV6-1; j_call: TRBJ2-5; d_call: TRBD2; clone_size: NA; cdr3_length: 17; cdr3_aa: CASSEWASGRVGETQYF; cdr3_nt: TGTGCCAGCAGTGAATGGGCTAGCGGGAGGGTTGGAGAGACCCAGTACTTC
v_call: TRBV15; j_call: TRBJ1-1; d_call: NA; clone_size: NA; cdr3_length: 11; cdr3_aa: CATRGGTEAFF; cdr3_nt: TGTGCCACTCGCGGGGGGACTGAAGCTTTCTTT
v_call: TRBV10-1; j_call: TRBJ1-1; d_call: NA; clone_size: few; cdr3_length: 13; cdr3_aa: CASSAGPNTEAFF; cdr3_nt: TGCGCCAGCAGTGCGGGTCCGAACACTGAAGCTTTCTTT
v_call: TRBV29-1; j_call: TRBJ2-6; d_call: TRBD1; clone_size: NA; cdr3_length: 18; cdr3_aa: CSVATGGAWGSGANVLTF; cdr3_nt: TGCAGCGTTGCCACAGGGGGCGCGTGGGGCTCTGGGGCCAACGTCCTGACTTTC
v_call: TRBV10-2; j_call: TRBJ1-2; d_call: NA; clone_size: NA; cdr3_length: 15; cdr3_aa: CASSEGPELNYGYTF; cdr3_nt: TGCGCCAGCAGTGAGGGGCCAGAGCTAAACTATGGCTACACCTTC
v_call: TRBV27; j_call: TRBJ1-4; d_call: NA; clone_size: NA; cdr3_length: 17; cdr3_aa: CASSLLGTSGTNEKLFF; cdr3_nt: TGTGCCAGCAGTTTATTGGGCACGAGTGGAACTAATGAAAAACTGTTTTTT
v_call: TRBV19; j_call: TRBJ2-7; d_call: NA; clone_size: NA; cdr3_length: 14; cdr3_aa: CASSMARGRYEQYF; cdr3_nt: TGTGCCAGTAGTATGGCCCGGGGCCGATACGAGCAGTACTTC
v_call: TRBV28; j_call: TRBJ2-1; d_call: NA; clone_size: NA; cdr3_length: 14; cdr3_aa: CASSLSQGRDEQFF; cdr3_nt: TGTGCCAGCAGTTTAAGTCAGGGACGGGATGAGCAGTTCTTC
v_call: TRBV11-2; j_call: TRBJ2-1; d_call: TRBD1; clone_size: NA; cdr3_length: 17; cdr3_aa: CASSPYPRDRVSDEQFF; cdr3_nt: TGTGCCAGCAGCCCGTACCCCCGGGACAGGGTGTCGGATGAGCAGTTCTTC
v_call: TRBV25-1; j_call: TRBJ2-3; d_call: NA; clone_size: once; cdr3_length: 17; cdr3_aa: CASSDSPVFATTDTQYF; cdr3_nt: TGTGCCAGCAGTGACTCCCCGGTTTTCGCTACCACAGATACGCAGTATTTT
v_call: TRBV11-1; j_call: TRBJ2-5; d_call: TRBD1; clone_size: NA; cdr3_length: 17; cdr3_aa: CASHAGTGGEQEETQYF; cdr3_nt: TGTGCCAGCCACGCGGGGACAGGGGGCGAACAGGAAGAGACCCAGTACTTC
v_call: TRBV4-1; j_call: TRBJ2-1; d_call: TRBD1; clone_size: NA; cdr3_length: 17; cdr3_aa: CASSHANPGQGRNEQFF; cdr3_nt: TGCGCCAGCAGCCACGCAAATCCGGGACAGGGGAGAAATGAGCAGTTCTTC
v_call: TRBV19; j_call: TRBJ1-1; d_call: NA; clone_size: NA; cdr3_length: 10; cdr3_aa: CASSPGEAFF; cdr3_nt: TGTGCCAGTAGTCCCGGGGAGGCTTTCTTT
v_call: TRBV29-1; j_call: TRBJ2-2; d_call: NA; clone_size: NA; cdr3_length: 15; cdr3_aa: CSVPDRSSNTGELFF; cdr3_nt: TGCAGCGTTCCTGACAGGTCCTCGAACACCGGGGAGCTGTTTTTT
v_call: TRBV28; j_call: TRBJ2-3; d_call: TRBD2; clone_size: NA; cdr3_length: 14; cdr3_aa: CASRSSGYTDTQYF; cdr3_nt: TGTGCCAGCCGTTCTAGCGGATACACAGATACGCAGTATTTT
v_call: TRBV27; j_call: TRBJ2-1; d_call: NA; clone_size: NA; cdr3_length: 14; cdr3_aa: CASSPTPISGEQFF; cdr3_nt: TGTGCCAGCAGTCCCACCCCTATTTCCGGTGAGCAGTTCTTC
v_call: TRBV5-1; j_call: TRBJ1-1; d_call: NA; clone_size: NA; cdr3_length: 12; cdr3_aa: CASTRWNSEAFF; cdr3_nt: TGCGCCAGCACCCGGTGGAACAGTGAAGCTTTCTTT
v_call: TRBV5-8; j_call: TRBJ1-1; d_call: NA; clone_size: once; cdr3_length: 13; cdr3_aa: CASSLLWGTEAFF; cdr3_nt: TGTGCCAGCAGCTTGCTATGGGGCACTGAAGCTTTCTTT
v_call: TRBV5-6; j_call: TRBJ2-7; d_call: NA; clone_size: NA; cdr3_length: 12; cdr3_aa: CASSYGSYEQYF; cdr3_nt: TGTGCCAGCAGCTACGGGAGTTACGAGCAGTACTTC
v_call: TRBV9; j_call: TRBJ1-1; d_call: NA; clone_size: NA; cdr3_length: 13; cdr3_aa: CASSVQGGSEAFF; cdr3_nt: TGTGCCAGCAGCGTACAGGGTGGATCTGAAGCTTTCTTT
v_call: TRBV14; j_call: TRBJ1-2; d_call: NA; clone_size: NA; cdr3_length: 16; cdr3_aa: CASSKSSGLTNYGYTF; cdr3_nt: TGTGCCAGCAGCAAAAGCTCGGGGTTAACTAACTATGGCTACACCTTC
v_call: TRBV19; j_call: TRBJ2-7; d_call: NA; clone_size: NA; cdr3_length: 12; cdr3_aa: CAVRGPGNEQYF; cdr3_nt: TGTGCCGTCCGGGGGCCGGGAAACGAGCAGTACTTC
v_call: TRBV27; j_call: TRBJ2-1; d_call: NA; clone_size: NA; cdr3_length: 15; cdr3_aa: CASSSTSSSYNEQFF; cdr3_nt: TGTGCCAGCAGCTCAACATCAAGCTCCTACAATGAGCAGTTCTTC
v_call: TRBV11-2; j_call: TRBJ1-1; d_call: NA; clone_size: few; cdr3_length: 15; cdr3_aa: CASSLVRSSVTEAFF; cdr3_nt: TGTGCCAGCAGCTTAGTACGAAGTTCGGTCACTGAAGCTTTCTTT
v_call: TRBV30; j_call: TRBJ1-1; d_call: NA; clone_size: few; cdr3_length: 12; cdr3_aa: CAWTPRSTEAFF; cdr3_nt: TGTGCCTGGACCCCCCGGAGCACTGAAGCTTTCTTT
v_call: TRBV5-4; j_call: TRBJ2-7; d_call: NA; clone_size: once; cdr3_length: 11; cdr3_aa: CASSNTYEQYF; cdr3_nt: TGTGCCAGCAGCAATACCTACGAGCAGTACTTC
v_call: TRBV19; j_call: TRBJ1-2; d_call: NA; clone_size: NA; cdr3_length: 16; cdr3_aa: CASSILQGHSSYGYTF; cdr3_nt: TGTGCCAGTAGTATCTTACAGGGCCATTCGTCCTATGGCTACACCTTC
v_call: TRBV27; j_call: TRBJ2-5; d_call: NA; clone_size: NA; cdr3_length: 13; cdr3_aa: CASSSTGDVTQYF; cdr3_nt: TGTGCCAGCAGTTCGACGGGAGATGTGACCCAGTACTTC
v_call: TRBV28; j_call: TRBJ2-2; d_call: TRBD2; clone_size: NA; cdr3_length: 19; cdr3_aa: CASTPAIVRGGRDTGELFF; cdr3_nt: TGTGCCAGCACCCCGGCTATCGTACGGGGGGGTCGGGACACCGGGGAGCTGTTTTTT
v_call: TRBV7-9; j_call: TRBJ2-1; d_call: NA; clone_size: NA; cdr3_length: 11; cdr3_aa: CASSFSAEQFF; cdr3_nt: TGTGCCAGCAGCTTTTCGGCGGAGCAGTTCTTC
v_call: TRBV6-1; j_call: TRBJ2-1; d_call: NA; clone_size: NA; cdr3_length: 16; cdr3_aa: CASSESGYGSPYEQFF; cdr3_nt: TGTGCCAGCAGTGAATCGGGTTATGGTAGTCCCTATGAGCAGTTCTTC